This T cell receptor beta chain originates from a study of control samples from healthy donors and cancer patients. In its sample, this clone was seen once. CDR1 and CDR2 from the germline V gene are SGDLS and YYNGEE. V gave up 0 bases and J gave up 6 bases, with 18 bases separating them. CDR3 length: 16 amino acids. Clones were read by immunoSEQ multiplex PCR, and TCRdb kept only the in-frame ones, dropping some. The sample consists of under 200,000 clones, approximately 94% of them appearing once. The TCR was taken from a woman aged 40 to 50 in good health. The V call is TRBV9, the J call TRBJ1-2; no firm D call. Sequenced material: blood. The CDR3 sequence: CASSVASHEFGDGYTF. CDR3 nucleotides: TGTGCCAGCAGCGTAGCCAGCCACGAATTTGGGGATGGCTACACCTTC.